This T cell receptor beta chain was documented in a study of T cells after yellow fever vaccination. Via MiXCR, TCRdb re-called the 5' RACE reads, giving one row per CDR3 protein. The sample holds 120,000 to 150,000 distinct CDR3 sequences, roughly 8% seen once. This clonotype was found many times. A read error may account for a junction end that differs from germline. This CDR3 has 11 residues. CDR1 and CDR2 from the germline V gene are WSHSY and SAAADI. This chain joins TRBV10-2 and TRBJ1-1; maybe TRBD1 (5 bases). The source of this sequence is a man in his thirties or forties who received the YFV17D yellow fever vaccine. This specimen was CD4+ T cells sorted from PBMCs, taken 5 days after the yellow fever booster vaccination. CDR3 nucleotide sequence: TGCGCCAGCAGTGACGGGACGTTCGGCTTTTTT. As protein: CASSDGTFGFF.